The source of this T cell receptor (beta chain) is a study of T-cell memory formation after mild COVID-19. About the study: Clusters were largely donor specific.

Notes on the study in general: Later expanders leaned CD4+, whereas day 15 to 85 contracting clones were balanced CD4/CD8. Cross-reactive memory appears to have joined, as suggested by some responding clones showing up in pre-infection memory.

Trimming cost V 6 bases and J 1 base, with 13 bases left between them. The germline CDR1 and CDR2 sequences are SGHTA and FQGNSA. The CDR3 is 15 residues long. UMIs and sample barcodes were carried by the TCR alpha and TCR beta cDNA libraries that 5'RACE produced using constant-segment primers. One entry per CDR3 protein results from TCRdb running MiXCR on the 5' RACE reads. The sample includes about 180,000 distinct CDR3 sequences, about a fifth of them seen just once. This clonotype was picked up a small number of times. Its specificity is not known. The genes are TRBV7-2 and TRBJ2-4; D gene unclear. The sequencing input was PBMCs or a T cell subset sorted from them (not recorded which). This receptor was obtained from a man aged 18 to 29 who had mild COVID-19 (a few samples of this study predate the infection). Cell type and time point are not known. CDR3 amino acids: CASSLSGGAKNIQYF. The CDR3 nucleotides are TGTGCCAGCAGTTTAAGTGGTGGGGCCAAAAACATTCAGTACTTC. The full variable domain, rest sourced from reference TRBV7-2 and TRBJ2-4, is GAGVSQSPSNKVTEKGKDVELRCDPISGHTALYWYRQSLGQGLEFLIYFQGNSAPDKSGLPSDRFSAERTGGSVSTLTIQRTQQEDSAVYLCASSLSGGAKNIQYFGAGTRLSVL.